The 2 T cell receptor beta chains listed next were all sequenced from one sample in a study of cytomegalovirus exposure and HLA in healthy donors. Sequencing used immunoSEQ multiplex PCR; TCRdb keeps in-frame clones, though not all of them. In the table there are about 56,000 clones, roughly nine tenths of which are singletons. Sequenced sample: PBMCs. The receptors shown here come from a woman younger than 30 in good health and CMV-seronegative.

The V and J genes are TRBV27 and TRBJ2-1; 7 bases map to TRBD2. This CDR3 contains 16 residues. After removal of 3 bases from V and 0 bases from J, the junction contained 5 bases not matched to a gene. The germline V gene has CDR1 MNHEY and CDR2 SMNVEV (reference sequence). CDR3 amino acids: CASSFSGGSSYNEQFF. The CDR3 nucleotides read TGTGCCAGCAGTTTCTCCGGGGGGAGCTCCTACAATGAGCAGTTCTTC.

The chain couples TRBV27 to TRBJ2-3; D remains ambiguous. Trimming took 2 bases from V and 7 from J, leaving 16 bases between them. There are 15 residues in the CDR3. Germline lookup yields CDR1 MNHEY and CDR2 SMNVEV (reference sequence). The CDR3 reads CASSLVIRLRNTQYF. The CDR3 DNA reads TGTGCCAGCAGTTTAGTGATCAGGTTAAGAAATACGCAGTATTTT.